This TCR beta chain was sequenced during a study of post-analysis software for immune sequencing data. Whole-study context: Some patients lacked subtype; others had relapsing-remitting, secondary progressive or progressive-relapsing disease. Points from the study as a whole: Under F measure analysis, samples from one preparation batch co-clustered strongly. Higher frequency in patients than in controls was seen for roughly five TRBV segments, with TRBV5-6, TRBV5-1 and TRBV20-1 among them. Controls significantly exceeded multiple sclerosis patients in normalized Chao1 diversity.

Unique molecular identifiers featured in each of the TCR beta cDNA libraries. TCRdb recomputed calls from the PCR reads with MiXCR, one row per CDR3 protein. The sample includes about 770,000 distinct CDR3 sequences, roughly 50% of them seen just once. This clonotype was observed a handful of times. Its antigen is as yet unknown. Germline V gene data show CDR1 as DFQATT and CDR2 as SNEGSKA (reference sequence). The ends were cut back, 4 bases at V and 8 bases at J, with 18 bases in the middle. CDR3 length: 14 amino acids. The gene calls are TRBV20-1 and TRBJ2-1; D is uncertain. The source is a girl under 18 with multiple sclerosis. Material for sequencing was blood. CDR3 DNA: TGCAGTGCTATGACCTCAATCACCCCCTATGAGCAGTTCTTC. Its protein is CSAMTSITPYEQFF.